The sequence of this T cell receptor beta chain was determined in a study of CD8+CD57+ T cells in acquired aplastic anemia. About the study: The average for DNA from sorted CD4+ and CD8+ cells was about 2.9 ug.

Germline V lookup: CDR1 SGHVS, CDR2 FQNEAQ. The CDR3 sequence runs 13 residues, both termini included. The sequenced patients had an expansion of CD8+CD57+ cells seen by flow cytometry. Blood came from patients not yet given any therapy. Study observations and caveats: Significant differences in CD8+ Simpson's diversity were not observed between patients and controls. Patients and controls shared over 25 CD8+ CDR3 sequences, highly expressed in patients.

Details on this clonotype: Its target is not known. The conserved final phenylalanine or tryptophan is absent from the CDR3, which likely points to a read error. Because the CDR3's place on the DNA is in doubt, the DNA is left out and the CDR3 is given as listed by TCRdb.

CDR3 and TCR beta VDJ profiling relied on genomic DNA as the template. MiXCR, run by TCRdb on the reads, gives a single entry per CDR3 protein. The sample contains approximately 260,000 distinct CDR3 sequences, approximately 82% of which appear only once. The material sequenced was sorted CD4+, CD8+, or CD8+CD57+ T cells (not recorded which) from PBMCs. V and J are TRBV7-8 and TRBJ2-3; TRBD2, the D gene given by the table, was not confirmed from the DNA. The sequence was collected from a human donor with aplastic anemia. The CDR3 here is CASSYQRALTGEQ.